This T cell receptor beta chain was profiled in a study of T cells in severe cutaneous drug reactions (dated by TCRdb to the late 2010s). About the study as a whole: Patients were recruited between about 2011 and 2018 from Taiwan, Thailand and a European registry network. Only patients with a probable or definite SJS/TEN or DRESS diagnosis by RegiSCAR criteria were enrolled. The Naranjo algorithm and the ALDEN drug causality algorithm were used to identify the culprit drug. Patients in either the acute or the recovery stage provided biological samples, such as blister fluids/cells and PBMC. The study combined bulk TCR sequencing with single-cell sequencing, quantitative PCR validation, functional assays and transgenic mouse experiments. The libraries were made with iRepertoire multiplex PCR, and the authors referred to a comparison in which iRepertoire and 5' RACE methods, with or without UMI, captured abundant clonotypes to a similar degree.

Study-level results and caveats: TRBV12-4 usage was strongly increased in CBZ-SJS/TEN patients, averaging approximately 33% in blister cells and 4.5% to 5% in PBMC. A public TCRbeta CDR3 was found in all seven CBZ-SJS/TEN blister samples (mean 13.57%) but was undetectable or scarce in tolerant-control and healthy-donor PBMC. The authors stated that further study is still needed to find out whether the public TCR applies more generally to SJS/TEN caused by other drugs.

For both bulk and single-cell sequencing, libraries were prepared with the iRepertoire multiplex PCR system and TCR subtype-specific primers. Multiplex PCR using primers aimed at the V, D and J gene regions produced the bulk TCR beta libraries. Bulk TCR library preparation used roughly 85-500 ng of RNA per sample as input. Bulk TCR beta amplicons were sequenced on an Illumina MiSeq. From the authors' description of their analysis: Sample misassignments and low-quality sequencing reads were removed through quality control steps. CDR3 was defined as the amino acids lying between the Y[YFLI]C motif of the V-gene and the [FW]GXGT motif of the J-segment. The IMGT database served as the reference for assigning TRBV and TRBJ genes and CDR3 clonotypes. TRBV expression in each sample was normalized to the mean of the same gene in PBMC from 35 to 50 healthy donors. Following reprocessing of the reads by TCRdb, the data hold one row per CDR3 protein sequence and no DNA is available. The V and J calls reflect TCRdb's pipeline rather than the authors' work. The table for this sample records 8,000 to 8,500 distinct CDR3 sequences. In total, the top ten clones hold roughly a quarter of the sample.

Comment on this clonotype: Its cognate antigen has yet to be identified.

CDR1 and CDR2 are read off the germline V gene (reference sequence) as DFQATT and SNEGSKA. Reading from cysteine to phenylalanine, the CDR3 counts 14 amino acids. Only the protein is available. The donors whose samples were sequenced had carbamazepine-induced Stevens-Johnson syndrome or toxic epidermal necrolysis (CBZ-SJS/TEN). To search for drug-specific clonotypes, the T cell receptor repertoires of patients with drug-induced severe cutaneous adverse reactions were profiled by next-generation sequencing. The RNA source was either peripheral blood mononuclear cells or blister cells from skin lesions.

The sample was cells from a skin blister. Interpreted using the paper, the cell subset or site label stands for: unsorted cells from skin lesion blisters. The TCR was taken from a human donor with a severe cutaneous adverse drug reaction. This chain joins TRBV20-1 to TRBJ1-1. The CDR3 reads CSAPPDRSNTEAFF.